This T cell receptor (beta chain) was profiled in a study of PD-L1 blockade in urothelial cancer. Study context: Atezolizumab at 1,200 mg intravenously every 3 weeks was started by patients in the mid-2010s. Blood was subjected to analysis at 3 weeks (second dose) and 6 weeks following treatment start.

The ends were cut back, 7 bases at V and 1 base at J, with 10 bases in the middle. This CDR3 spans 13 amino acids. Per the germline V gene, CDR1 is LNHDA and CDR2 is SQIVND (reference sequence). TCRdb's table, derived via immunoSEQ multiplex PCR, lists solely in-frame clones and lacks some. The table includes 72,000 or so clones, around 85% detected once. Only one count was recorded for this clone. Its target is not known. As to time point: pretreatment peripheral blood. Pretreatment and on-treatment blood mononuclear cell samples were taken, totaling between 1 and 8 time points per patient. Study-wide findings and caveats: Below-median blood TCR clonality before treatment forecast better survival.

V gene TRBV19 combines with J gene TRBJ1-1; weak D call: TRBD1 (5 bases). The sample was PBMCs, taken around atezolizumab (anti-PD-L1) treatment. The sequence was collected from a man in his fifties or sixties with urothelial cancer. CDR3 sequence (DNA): TGTGCCAGTATAAGGGGAGGGAACACTGAAGCTTTCTTT. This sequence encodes CASIRGGNTEAFF.